This T cell receptor (beta chain) was retrieved from a study of T cell responses to AZD1222 COVID-19 vaccine. Study-level results: Spike-specific TCR breadth and depth were elevated following two AZD1222 doses.

Germline values: CDR1 SGHRS, CDR2 YFSETQ. The V segment lost 1 base and the J segment 6 bases; nucleotides outside the gene matches: 7. The CDR3 has 15 residues. The repertoire was sequenced with immunoSEQ multiplex PCR; TCRdb's copy has only in-frame clones and lacks some. This table has about 37,000 clones, 70% to 90% appearing once. Turning to this clone: No antigen is known for it.

The sample consisted of peripheral blood, taken 28 days after the second AZD1222 dose. This chain links TRBV5-1 with TRBJ2-1; 7 positions agree with TRBD1. The source of this sequence is an adult who received the AZD1222 COVID-19 vaccine. CDR3 region: CASSLSRDSTNEQFF. In nucleotides, the CDR3 is TGCGCCAGCAGCTTGTCACGGGACAGCACCAATGAGCAGTTCTTC. The full variable domain, rest sourced from reference TRBV5-1 and TRBJ2-1, is KAGVTQTPRYLIKTRGQQVTLSCSPISGHRSVSWYQQTPGQGLQFLFEYFSETQRNKGNFPGRFSGRQFSNSRSEMNVSTLELGDSALYLCASSLSRDSTNEQFFGPGTRLTVL.